This entry lists 3 T cell receptor beta chains sequenced from one sample in a study of beta chain features in type 1 diabetes. Expressed TCRB transcripts were sequenced, since all the RNA that had been isolated was reverse transcribed. Method: immunoSEQ multiplex PCR; TCRdb's copy keeps in-frame clones and lacks some. The sample records about 210,000 clones, approximately 10% being singletons. The sequencing input was central memory CD4+ T cells from blood. These receptor sequences come from a man between 18 and 29 years old in good health.

The chain carries TRBV5-1 and TRBJ2-5; D is ambiguous. This CDR3 has 14 residues. V was pared by 4 bases and J by 2 bases, with 12 bases between. Germline-derived CDR1 and CDR2 are SGHRS and YFSETQ. CDR3 sequence (DNA): TGCGCCAGCAGCCCACACATACCGCAAGAGACCCAGTACTTC. Translated: CASSPHIPQETQYF.

The table lists this clone with a few counts. V usage is TRBV25-1 and J usage is TRBJ1-4; 7 bases agree with TRBD1. The V gene end was trimmed by 4 bases and the J gene end by 4 bases; junction bases not matched to a gene: 6. The CDR3 is 15 amino acids. Looked up from germline, CDR1 is MGHDK and CDR2 is SYGVNS. The CDR3 here is CASSAPGTVNEKLFF. DNA for the CDR3: TGTGCCAGCAGTGCTCCGGGGACAGTTAATGAAAAACTGTTTTTT.

The rearrangement joins TRBV9 to TRBJ2-1; 8 nucleotides agree with TRBD1. Losses at the gene ends were 3 bases for V and 6 bases for J; bases not matched to a gene: 8. Germline CDR1 is SGDLS and CDR2 is YYNGEE. The CDR3 sequence is 15 residues long. CDR3 nucleotides: TGTGCCAGCAGCGGACGGGACAGGACTCCCAATGAGCAGTTCTTC. Protein sequence: CASSGRDRTPNEQFF.